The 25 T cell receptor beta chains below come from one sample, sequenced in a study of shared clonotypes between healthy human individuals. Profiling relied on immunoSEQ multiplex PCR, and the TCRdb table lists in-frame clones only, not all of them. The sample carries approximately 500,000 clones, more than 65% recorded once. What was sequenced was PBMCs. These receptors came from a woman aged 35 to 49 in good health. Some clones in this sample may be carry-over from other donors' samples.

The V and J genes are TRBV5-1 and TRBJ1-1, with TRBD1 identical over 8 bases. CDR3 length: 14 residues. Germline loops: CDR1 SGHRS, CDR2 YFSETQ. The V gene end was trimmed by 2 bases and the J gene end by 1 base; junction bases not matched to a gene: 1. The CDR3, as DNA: TGCGCCAGCAGCTTCACAGGGGGGAACACTGAAGCTTTCTTT. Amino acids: CASSFTGGNTEAFF.

CDR3 amino acids: CASSLVGGPSGGPYEQYF. CDR3 in DNA: TGCGCCAGCAGCTTGGTGGGGGGGCCTAGCGGGGGCCCCTACGAGCAGTACTTC. The V call is TRBV5-1, the J call TRBJ2-7; 10 bases line up with TRBD2. The V segment lost 0 bases and the J segment 2 bases; nucleotides outside the gene matches: 11. Per the germline V gene, CDR1 is SGHRS and CDR2 is YFSETQ. This CDR3 is built from 18 residues.

This CDR3 reads CASSPRGEGYEQYF. CDR3 DNA sequence: TGTGCCAGCAGTCCCCGGGGAGAGGGCTACGAGCAGTACTTC. V and J are TRBV27 and TRBJ2-7, with D tentatively TRBD2 (5 bases). The ends were cut back, 5 bases at V and 3 bases at J, with 14 bases in the middle. This CDR3 spans 14 amino acids. From germline, CDR1 is MNHEY and CDR2 SMNVEV (reference sequence).

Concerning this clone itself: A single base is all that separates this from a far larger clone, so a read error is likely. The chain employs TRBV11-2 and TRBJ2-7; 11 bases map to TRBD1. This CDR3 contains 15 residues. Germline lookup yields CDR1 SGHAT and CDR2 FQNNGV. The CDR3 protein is CAGSPRGGQGDEQYF. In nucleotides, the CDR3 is TGTGCCGGCAGCCCTCGCGGGGGACAGGGGGACGAGCAGTACTTC.

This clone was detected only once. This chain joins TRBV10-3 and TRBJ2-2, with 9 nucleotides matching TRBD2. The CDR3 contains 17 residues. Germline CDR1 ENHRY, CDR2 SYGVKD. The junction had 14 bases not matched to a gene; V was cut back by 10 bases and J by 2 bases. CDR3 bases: TGTGCCACCCAGAAGGGGGCTAGCGGGGCCAACACCGGGGAGCTGTTTTTT. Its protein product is CATQKGASGANTGELFF.

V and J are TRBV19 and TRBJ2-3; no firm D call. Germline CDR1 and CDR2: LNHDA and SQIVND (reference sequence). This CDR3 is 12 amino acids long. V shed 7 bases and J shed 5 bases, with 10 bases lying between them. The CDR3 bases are TGTGCCAGTACCAAGGGCGGAGATACGCAGTATTTT. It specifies CASTKGGDTQYF.

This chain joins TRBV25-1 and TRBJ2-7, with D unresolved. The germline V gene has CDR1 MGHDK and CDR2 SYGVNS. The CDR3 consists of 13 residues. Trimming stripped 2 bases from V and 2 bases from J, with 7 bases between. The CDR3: CASSEGLTYEQYF. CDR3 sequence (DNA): TGTGCCAGCAGTGAAGGCTTGACCTACGAGCAGTACTTC.

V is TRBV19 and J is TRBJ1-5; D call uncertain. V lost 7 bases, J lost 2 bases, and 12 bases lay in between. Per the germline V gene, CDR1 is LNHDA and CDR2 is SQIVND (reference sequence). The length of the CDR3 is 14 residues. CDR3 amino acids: CASNQNMGNQPQHF. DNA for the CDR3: TGTGCCAGTAATCAGAACATGGGCAATCAGCCCCAGCATTTT.

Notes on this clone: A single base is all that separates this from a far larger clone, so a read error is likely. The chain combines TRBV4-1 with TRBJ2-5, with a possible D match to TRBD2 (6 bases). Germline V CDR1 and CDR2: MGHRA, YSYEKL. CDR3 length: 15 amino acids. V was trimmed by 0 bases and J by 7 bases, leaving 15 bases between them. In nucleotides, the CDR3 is TGCGCCAGCAGCCAAGAGGGGCTACGGGGAGGGACCCAGTACTTC. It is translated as CASSQEGLRGGTQYF.

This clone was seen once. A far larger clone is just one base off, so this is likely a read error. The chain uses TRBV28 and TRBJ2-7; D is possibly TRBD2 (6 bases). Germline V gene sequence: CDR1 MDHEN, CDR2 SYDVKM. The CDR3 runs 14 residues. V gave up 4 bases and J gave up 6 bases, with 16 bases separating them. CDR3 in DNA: TGTGCCAGCAGTTATCCCGGAACTAGCTGCGAGCAGTACTTC. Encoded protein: CASSYPGTSCEQYF. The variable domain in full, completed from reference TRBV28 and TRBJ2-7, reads DVKVTQSSRYLVKRTGEKVFLECVQDMDHENMFWYRQDPGLGLRLIYFSYDVKMKEKGDIPEGYSVSREKKERFSLILESASTNQTSMYLCASSYPGTSCEQYFGPGTRLTVT.

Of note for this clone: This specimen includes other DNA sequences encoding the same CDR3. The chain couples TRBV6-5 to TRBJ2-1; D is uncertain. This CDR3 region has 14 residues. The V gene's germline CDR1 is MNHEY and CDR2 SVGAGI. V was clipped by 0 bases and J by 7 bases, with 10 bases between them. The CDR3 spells CASSYSGDGNEQFF. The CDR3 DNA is TGTGCCAGCAGTTACTCTGGTGACGGAAATGAGCAGTTCTTC.

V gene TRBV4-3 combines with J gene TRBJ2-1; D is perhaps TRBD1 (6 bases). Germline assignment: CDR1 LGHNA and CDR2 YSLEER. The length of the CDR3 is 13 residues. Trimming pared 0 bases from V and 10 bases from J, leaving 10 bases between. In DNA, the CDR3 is TGCGCCAGCAGCCAAGAGGGGGCGGGCGAGCAGTTCTTC. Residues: CASSQEGAGEQFF.

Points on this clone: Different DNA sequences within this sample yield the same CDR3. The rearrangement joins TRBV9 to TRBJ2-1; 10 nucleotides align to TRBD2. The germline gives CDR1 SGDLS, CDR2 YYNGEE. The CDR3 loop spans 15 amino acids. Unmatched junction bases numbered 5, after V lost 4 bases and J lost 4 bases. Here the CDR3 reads CASSTTSGSYNEQFF. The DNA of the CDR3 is TGTGCCAGCAGCACGACTAGCGGGTCGTACAATGAGCAGTTCTTC. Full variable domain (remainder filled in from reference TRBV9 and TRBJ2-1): DSGVTQTPKHLITATGQRVTLRCSPRSGDLSVYWYQQSLDQGLQFLIQYYNGEERAKGNILERFSAQQFPDLHSELNLSSLELGDSALYFCASSTTSGSYNEQFFGPGTRLTVL.

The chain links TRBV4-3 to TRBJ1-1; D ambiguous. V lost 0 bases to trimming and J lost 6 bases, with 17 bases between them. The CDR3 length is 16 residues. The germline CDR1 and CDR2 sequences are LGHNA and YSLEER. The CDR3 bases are TGCGCCAGCAGCCAAGATCCGAGTCTAAGCTCATCTGAAGCTTTCTTT. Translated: CASSQDPSLSSSEAFF.

CDR3: CASSLSSGYTGELFF. CDR3 sequence (DNA): TGTGCCAGCAGCTTGTCTAGCGGATACACCGGGGAGCTGTTTTTT. The chain combines TRBV7-3 with TRBJ2-2, with 7 bases lining up with TRBD2. Germline trimming cut 3 bases from V and 3 bases from J; bases unmatched to any gene: 4. Per the germline V gene, CDR1 is SGHTA and CDR2 is FQGTGA. The CDR3 sequence is 15 residues long. Full variable domain (missing parts from reference TRBV7-3 and TRBJ2-2): GAGVSQTPSNKVTEKGKYVELRCDPISGHTALYWYRQSLGQGPEFLIYFQGTGAADDSGLPNDRFFAVRPEGSVSTLKIQRTERGDSAVYLCASSLSSGYTGELFFGEGSRLTVL.

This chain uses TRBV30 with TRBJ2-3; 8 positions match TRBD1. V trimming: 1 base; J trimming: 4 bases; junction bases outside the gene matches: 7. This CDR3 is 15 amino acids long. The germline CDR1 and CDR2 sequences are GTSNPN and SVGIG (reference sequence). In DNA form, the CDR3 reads TGTGCCTGGAGTGGGGAACAGGGGGACTCAGATACGCAGTATTTT. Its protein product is CAWSGEQGDSDTQYF. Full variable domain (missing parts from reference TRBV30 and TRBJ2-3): SQTIHQWPATLVQPVGSPLSLECTVEGTSNPNLYWYRQAAGRGLQLLFYSVGIGQISSEVPQNLSASRPQDRQFILSSKKLLLSDSGFYLCAWSGEQGDSDTQYFGPGTRLTVL.

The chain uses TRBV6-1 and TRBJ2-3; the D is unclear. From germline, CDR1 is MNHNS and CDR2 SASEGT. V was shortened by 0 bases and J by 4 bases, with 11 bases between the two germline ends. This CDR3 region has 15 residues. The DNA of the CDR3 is TGTGCCAGCAGTGAAGCTCGTCTTTTCGCAGATACGCAGTATTTT. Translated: CASSEARLFADTQYF.

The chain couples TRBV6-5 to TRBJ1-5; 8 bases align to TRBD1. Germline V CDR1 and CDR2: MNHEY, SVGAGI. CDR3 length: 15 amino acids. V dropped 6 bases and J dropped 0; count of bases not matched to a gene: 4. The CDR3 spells CASRWGQDSNQPQHF. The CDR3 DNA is TGTGCCAGCAGGTGGGGACAGGATAGCAATCAGCCCCAGCATTTT.

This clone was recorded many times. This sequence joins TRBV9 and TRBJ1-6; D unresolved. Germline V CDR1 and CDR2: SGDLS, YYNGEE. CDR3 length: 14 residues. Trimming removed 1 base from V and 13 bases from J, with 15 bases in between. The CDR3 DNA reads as TGTGCCAGCAGCGTAACCACCGAGGCCGTCCCCCTCCACTTT. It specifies CASSVTTEAVPLHF.

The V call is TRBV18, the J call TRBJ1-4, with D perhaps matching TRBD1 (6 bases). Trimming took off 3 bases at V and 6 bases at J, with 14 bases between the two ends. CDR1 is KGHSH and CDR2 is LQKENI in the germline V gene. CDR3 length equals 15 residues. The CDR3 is CASSPRYREDEKLFF. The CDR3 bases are TGTGCCAGCTCACCTAGGTACAGGGAAGATGAAAAACTGTTTTTT.

The CDR3 protein is CSVEDPRTSVRSRDEQFF. Here the CDR3 DNA reads TGCAGCGTTGAAGATCCCCGGACTAGCGTCCGCTCCCGCGATGAGCAGTTCTTC. The chain uses TRBV29-1 and TRBJ2-1; 9 positions match TRBD2. The CDR3 consists of 18 residues. Germline trimming cut 0 bases from V and 8 bases from J; bases unmatched to any gene: 17. CDR1 SQVTM and CDR2 ANQGSEA come from the germline V gene.

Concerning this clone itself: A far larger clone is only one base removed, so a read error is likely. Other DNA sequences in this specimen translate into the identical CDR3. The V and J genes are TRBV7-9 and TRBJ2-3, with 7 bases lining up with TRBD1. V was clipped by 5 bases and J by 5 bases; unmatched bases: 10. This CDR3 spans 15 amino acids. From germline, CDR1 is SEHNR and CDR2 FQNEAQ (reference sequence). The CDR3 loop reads CASSLMQGDGDTQYF. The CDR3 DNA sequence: TGTGCCAGCAGCCTAATGCAGGGGGATGGAGATACGCAGTATTTT.

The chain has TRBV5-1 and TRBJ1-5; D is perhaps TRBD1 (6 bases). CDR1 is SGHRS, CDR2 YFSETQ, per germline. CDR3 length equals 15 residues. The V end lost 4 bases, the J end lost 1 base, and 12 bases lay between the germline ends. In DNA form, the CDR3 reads TGCGCCAGCAGCCCCCTGGGGGCCAGCAATCAGCCCCAGCATTTT. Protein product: CASSPLGASNQPQHF.

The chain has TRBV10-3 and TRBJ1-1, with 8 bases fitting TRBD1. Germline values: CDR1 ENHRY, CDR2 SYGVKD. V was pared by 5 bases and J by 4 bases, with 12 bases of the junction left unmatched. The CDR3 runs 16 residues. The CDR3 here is CAISHHRTGLSTEAFF. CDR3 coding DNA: TGTGCCATCAGTCACCACCGGACAGGGTTAAGCACTGAAGCTTTCTTT.

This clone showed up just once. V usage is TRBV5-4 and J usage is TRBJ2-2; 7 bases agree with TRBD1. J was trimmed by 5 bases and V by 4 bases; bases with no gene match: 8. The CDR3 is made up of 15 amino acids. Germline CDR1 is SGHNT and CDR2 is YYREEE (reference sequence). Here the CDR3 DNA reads TGTGCCAGCAGCACCCGACAGGGTGGTACCGGGGAGCTGTTTTTT. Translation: CASSTRQGGTGELFF.